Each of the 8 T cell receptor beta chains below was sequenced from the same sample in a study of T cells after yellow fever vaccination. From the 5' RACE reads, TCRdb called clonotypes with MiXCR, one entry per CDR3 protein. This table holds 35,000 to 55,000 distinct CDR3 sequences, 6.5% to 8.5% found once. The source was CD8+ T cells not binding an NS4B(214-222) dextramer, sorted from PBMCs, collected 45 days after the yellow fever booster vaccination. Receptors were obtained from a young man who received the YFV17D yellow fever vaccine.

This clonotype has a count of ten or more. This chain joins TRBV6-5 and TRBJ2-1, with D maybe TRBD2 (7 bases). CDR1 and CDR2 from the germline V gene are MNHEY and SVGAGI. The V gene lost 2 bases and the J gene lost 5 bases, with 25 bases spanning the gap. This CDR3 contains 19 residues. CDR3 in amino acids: CASSYPSKGSGNRDNEQFF. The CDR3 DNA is TGTGCCAGCAGTTACCCTTCGAAGGGCAGCGGGAACAGGGACAATGAGCAGTTCTTC.

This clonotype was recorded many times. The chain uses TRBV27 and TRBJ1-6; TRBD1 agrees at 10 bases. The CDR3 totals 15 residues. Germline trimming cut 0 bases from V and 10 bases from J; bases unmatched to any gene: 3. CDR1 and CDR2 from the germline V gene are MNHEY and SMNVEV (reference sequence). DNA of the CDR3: TGTGCCAGCAGTTTATCTGGGACAGGGGCCTCACCCCTCCACTTT. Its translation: CASSLSGTGASPLHF.

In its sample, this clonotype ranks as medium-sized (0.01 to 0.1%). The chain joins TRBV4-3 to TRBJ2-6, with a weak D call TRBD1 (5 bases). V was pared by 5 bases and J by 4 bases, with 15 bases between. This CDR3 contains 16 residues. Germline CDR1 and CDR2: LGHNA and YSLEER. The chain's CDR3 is CASSGSAGSGANVLTF. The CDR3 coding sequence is TGCGCCAGCAGCGGTTCAGCAGGGTCCGGGGCCAACGTCCTGACTTTC.

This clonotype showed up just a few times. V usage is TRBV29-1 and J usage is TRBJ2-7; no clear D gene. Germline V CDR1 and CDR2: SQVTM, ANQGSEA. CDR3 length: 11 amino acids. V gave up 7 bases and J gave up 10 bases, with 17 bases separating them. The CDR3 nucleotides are TGCAGCGCCAACTGGCTGGAGATCCAGTACTTC. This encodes CSANWLEIQYF.

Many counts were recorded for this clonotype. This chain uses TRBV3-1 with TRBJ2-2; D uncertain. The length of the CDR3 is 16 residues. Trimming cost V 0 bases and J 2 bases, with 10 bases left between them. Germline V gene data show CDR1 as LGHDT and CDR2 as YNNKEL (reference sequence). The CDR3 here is CASSQDGYSNTGELFF. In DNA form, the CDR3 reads TGTGCCAGCAGCCAAGATGGGTACTCAAACACCGGGGAGCTGTTTTTT.

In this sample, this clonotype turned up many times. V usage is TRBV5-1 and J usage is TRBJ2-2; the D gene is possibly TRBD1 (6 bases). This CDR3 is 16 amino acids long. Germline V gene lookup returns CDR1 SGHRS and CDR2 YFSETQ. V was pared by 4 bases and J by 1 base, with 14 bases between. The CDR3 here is CASSRVETGNTGELFF. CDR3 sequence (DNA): TGCGCCAGCAGCCGTGTCGAGACAGGGAACACCGGGGAGCTGTTTTTT.

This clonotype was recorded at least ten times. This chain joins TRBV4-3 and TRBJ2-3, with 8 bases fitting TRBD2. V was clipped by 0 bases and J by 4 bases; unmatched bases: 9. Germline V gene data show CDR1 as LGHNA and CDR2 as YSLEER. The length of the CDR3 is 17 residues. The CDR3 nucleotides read TGCGCCAGCAGCCAAGATCCGGCGGGAGGAATGGCAGATACGCAGTATTTT. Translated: CASSQDPAGGMADTQYF.

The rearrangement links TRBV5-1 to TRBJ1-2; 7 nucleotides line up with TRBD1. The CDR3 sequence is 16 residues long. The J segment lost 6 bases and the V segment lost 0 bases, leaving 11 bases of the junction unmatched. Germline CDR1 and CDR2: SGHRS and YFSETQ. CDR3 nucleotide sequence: TGCGCCAGCAGCTTGGTACCTCGGCAGGGGGGGGATGGCTACACCTTC. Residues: CASSLVPRQGGDGYTF.